This T cell receptor beta chain derives from a study of beta chain features in type 1 diabetes. Markers CD45RO/CCR7/CD25/CD127/CD95/CD27 served to sort CD4+ naive, central memory, regulatory and stem cell-like memory cells. Purities over 98% were achieved in all sorted populations. A remark on this clone: Its antigen remains unidentified.

Reverse transcribing all isolated RNA meant expressed TCRB transcripts were sequenced. Clones were sequenced by immunoSEQ multiplex PCR, and TCRdb holds only the in-frame ones, with some missing. The top ten hold about 6.7% of the sample, which has roughly 300,000 clones, 13% to 15% seen once. Trimming stripped 2 bases from V and 2 bases from J, with 13 bases between. CDR1 is MNHNY and CDR2 is SVGAGI in the germline V gene (reference sequence). The CDR3 loop spans 16 amino acids. Whole-study results and caveats: Among patients, naive, central memory and Treg TCRB repertoires appeared more similar than among healthy donors.

The chain employs TRBV6-6 and TRBJ1-5; D remains unclear. The sequenced material came from central memory CD4+ T cells from blood. This clonotype was obtained from a man aged 30 to 45 in good health. CDR3 nucleotides: TGTGCCAGCAGTTACAGTCCCAGACGCGGCAATCAGCCCCAGCATTTT. Amino acids: CASSYSPRRGNQPQHF.